The 17 T cell receptor beta chains reported below all come from one sample, sequenced in a study of blood T cell repertoires in COVID-19. Data came from immunoSEQ multiplex PCR; TCRdb stores just in-frame clones and leaves some out. Altogether about 200,000 clones are present, 81% being singletons, with the ten largest covering about 8%. What was sequenced was peripheral blood. These receptors all come from a woman at least 80 years old with acute or convalescent COVID-19.

The chain uses TRBV10-3 and TRBJ2-2; D perhaps matches TRBD2 (6 bases). Germline V gene data show CDR1 as ENHRY and CDR2 as SYGVKD. The CDR3 totals 14 residues. V lost 9 bases to trimming and J lost 2 bases, with 13 bases between them. DNA for the CDR3: TGTGCCATTGCGGGGCCGGGAAACACCGGGGAGCTGTTTTTT. Amino acid sequence: CAIAGPGNTGELFF.

The chain is built from TRBV19 and TRBJ1-4, with D unclear. The CDR3 is 15 amino acids. CDR1 LNHDA and CDR2 SQIVND come from the germline V gene (reference sequence). V shed 2 bases and J shed 3 bases, with 10 bases lying between them. CDR3: CASSITQRANEKLFF. The CDR3 nucleotides are TGTGCCAGTAGTATAACGCAGAGGGCTAATGAAAAACTGTTTTTT.

V gene TRBV7-2 combines with J gene TRBJ1-1, with D possibly matching TRBD1 (5 bases). Looked up from germline, CDR1 is SGHTA and CDR2 is FQGNSA. The germline V and J ends were trimmed by 6 bases and 3 bases, with 14 bases remaining between them. The CDR3 length is 14 residues. CDR3 residues: CASSPRGLHTEAFF. The CDR3 DNA reads as TGTGCCAGCAGTCCCCGGGGGTTGCACACTGAAGCTTTCTTT.

The chain carries TRBV20-1 and TRBJ1-2, with D possibly being TRBD1 (6 bases). There are 11 residues in the CDR3. V was clipped by 6 bases and J by 8 bases, with 13 bases between them. Germline loops: CDR1 DFQATT, CDR2 SNEGSKA (reference sequence). CDR3 in amino acids: CSATGSYGYTF. CDR3 coding DNA: TGCAGTGCCACAGGGTCCTACGGCTACACCTTC.

The chain couples TRBV6-4 to TRBJ2-1; the match to TRBD1 covers 9 bases. The CDR3 contains 14 residues. With V trimmed by 4 bases and J by 10 bases, 8 bases remained unmatched. Germline-derived CDR1 and CDR2 are MRHNA and SNTAGT. The CDR3, as DNA: TGTGCCAGCAGTGTGGCCGGGACAGGGCGCGAGCAGTTCTTC. It encodes CASSVAGTGREQFF.

The chain employs TRBV5-1 and TRBJ2-1; 9 bases fit TRBD2. The CDR3 loop spans 16 amino acids. Per the germline V gene, CDR1 is SGHRS and CDR2 is YFSETQ. J was trimmed by 0 bases and V by 3 bases; bases with no gene match: 4. CDR3 loop: CASSSTSGPSYNEQFF. For the CDR3, the DNA is TGCGCCAGCAGCTCCACTAGCGGGCCCTCCTACAATGAGCAGTTCTTC.

The CDR3 coding sequence is TGCGCCAGCACCCTCCCCAGGGGGCCCAACACCGGGGAGCTGTTTTTT. This translates into CASTLPRGPNTGELFF. The V and J genes are TRBV5-1 and TRBJ2-2; the match to TRBD1 covers 8 bases. CDR1 and CDR2 (germline): SGHRS, YFSETQ. CDR3 length equals 16 residues. The V segment lost 6 bases and the J segment 2 bases; nucleotides outside the gene matches: 9.

The rearrangement uses TRBV28 and TRBJ2-2, with 7 bases that match TRBD1. Unmatched junction bases numbered 10, after V lost 7 bases and J lost 5 bases. CDR3 size: 15 residues. Germline V gene lookup returns CDR1 MDHEN and CDR2 SYDVKM. DNA for the CDR3: TGTGCCAGCACCAATTCCGGGACAGCTACCGGGGAGCTGTTTTTT. It translates to CASTNSGTATGELFF.

This chain links TRBV4-2 with TRBJ2-3, with D unresolved. V was clipped by 0 bases and J by 4 bases, with 11 bases between them. The CDR3 is 15 residues long. Germline V lookup: CDR1 LGHNA, CDR2 YNFKEQ. CDR3 protein: CASSQEIRGSDTQYF. Here the CDR3 DNA reads TGTGCCAGCAGCCAAGAAATACGTGGCTCAGATACGCAGTATTTT.

DNA of the CDR3: TGCAGTGCTAGTCTCAGCGGGGCTAACAATGAGCAGTTCTTC. This sequence encodes CSASLSGANNEQFF. This sequence joins TRBV20-1 and TRBJ2-1, with 7 bases matching TRBD2. CDR1 DFQATT and CDR2 SNEGSKA come from the germline V gene (reference sequence). The CDR3 length is 14 residues. J was trimmed by 5 bases and V by 3 bases; bases with no gene match: 7.

V usage is TRBV27 and J usage is TRBJ2-7; 11 bases map to TRBD2. The V gene end was trimmed by 1 base and the J gene end by 6 bases; junction bases not matched to a gene: 11. The length of the CDR3 is 17 residues. Germline values: CDR1 MNHEY, CDR2 SMNVEV (reference sequence). Written as DNA, the CDR3 is TGTGCCAGCAGTTTATGGGGACTAGCGGAGGGGGAAAGCGAGCAGTACTTC. Amino acids: CASSLWGLAEGESEQYF.

This chain links TRBV30 with TRBJ2-3; possible D gene TRBD2, 6 bases. The germline V gene encodes CDR1 GTSNPN and CDR2 SVGIG (reference sequence). Trimming removed 3 bases at V and 2 bases at J, with 18 bases between. CDR3 length equals 16 residues. As DNA, the CDR3 is TGTGCCTGGAGCCTTGTCCGGGACTCTTTCACAGATACGCAGTATTTT. It is translated as CAWSLVRDSFTDTQYF.

This chain joins TRBV5-1 and TRBJ2-1, with 7 bases matching TRBD1. CDR1 is SGHRS, CDR2 YFSETQ, per germline. The V gene end was trimmed by 2 bases and the J gene end by 11 bases; junction bases not matched to a gene: 7. The length of the CDR3 is 13 residues. The CDR3 coding sequence is TGCGCCAGCAGCTTAGGGGGCGTGGCTCAGCAGTTCTTC. Residues: CASSLGGVAQQFF.

V gene TRBV2 combines with J gene TRBJ2-1, with 8 bases fitting TRBD1. Germline CDR1 is SNHLY and CDR2 is FYNNEI. The length of the CDR3 is 13 residues. V was pared by 4 bases and J by 6 bases, with 2 bases of the junction left unmatched. The CDR3 loop is CASSGTGFNEQFF. The DNA of the CDR3 is TGTGCCAGCAGTGGGACAGGGTTCAATGAGCAGTTCTTC.

This chain links TRBV6-5 with TRBJ1-2; D may be TRBD1 (5 bases). Germline V gives CDR1 MNHEY, CDR2 SVGAGI. The ends were cut back, 6 bases at V and 1 base at J, with 15 bases in the middle. The CDR3 is made up of 15 amino acids. The CDR3 protein is CASSRTGSFNYGYTF. As DNA, the CDR3 is TGTGCCAGCAGCCGTACAGGCTCTTTTAACTATGGCTACACCTTC.

This clone showed up just a few times. This sequence joins TRBV28 and TRBJ1-3; D may be TRBD1 (5 bases). The length of the CDR3 is 15 residues. Per the germline V gene, CDR1 is MDHEN and CDR2 is SYDVKM. Deletions cut 6 bases from V and 4 bases from J, with 16 bases between. CDR3 loop: CASSLPGLSGNTIYF. DNA of the CDR3: TGTGCCAGCAGCCTCCCAGGGTTATCAGGAAACACCATATATTTT.

The chain has TRBV28 and TRBJ1-6; TRBD1 agrees at 8 bases. Trimming cost V 3 bases and J 8 bases; bases outside gene matches: 6. The CDR3 has 15 residues. CDR1 is MDHEN, CDR2 SYDVKM, per germline. The CDR3 DNA reads TGTGCCAGCAGTTTCCCGGGACAGGCCTATTCACCCCTCCACTTT. It is translated as CASSFPGQAYSPLHF.